This is a list of T cell receptor beta chains from one sample in a study of T cell responses to AZD1222 COVID-19 vaccine. The data were produced by immunoSEQ multiplex PCR, yet TCRdb's version contains in-frame clones alone and is incomplete. The data contain about 94,000 clones, around 90% of them singletons. Material: peripheral blood, obtained on day 0 of AZD1222 vaccination. The receptors shown here come from an adult in good health. The CDR3 runs from the conserved cysteine through the conserved F or W. The D gene is left open where the match is weak. Clone size appears in some rows only: once, few, many, or a class for an expanded clone.

>NA|NA|TRBV4-3|TRBJ1-4
TGCGCCAGCAGCAGATACTCGGCGGGAACGGAGGGTGAAAAACTGTTTTTT
CASSRYSAGTEGEKLFF
>NA|NA|TRBV5-6|TRBJ1-1
TGTGCCAGCAGCTTAGGGGGGCGGGGGAACACTGAAGCTTTCTTT
CASSLGGRGNTEAFF
>NA|NA|TRBV19|TRBJ1-5
TGTGCCAGTAGTATAGGAGAAAGAACCGGACAGTTCAATCAGCCCCAGCATTTT
CASSIGERTGQFNQPQHF
>NA|NA|TRBV30|TRBJ1-2
TGTGCCCGCCAGGCGGGGGCTACCCAAGGGCCTTTCGCCTTC
CARQAGATQGPFAF
>NA|TRBD2|TRBV14|TRBJ2-1
TGTGCCAGCAGCCAAGGGTCCCTAGCGGGACATTACAATGAGCAGTTCTTC
CASSQGSLAGHYNEQFF
>once|TRBD2|TRBV7-7|TRBJ2-2
TGTGCTAGCAGCCTGGGGAGGGGACGCACCGGGGAGCTGTTTTTT
CASSLGRGRTGELFF
>NA|NA|TRBV14|TRBJ2-3
TGTGCCAGCAGCCAAGATTGGTCGGGGGCTAGCACAGATACGCAGTATTTT
CASSQDWSGASTDTQYF
>NA|TRBD2|TRBV13|TRBJ2-7
TGTGCCAGCAGCGCCAGACTAGCGGGGGGGCGCTACTTC
CASSARLAGGRYF
>NA|NA|TRBV2|TRBJ1-2
TGTGCCAGCAGCGTTAACTATGGCTACACCTTC
CASSVNYGYTF
>NA|NA|TRBV6-5|TRBJ1-1
TGTGCCAGCAGTTACCTCTATCGGGGGATGAACACTGAAGCTTTCTTT
CASSYLYRGMNTEAFF
>NA|TRBD1|TRBV19|TRBJ1-1
TGTGCCAGTAGTTTGGCCGCAAACAGGGGGAATGAAGCTTTCTTT
CASSLAANRGNEAFF
>once|NA|TRBV19|TRBJ2-2
TGTGCCAGTAGTATTGCGCACGGGACCGGGGAGCTGTTTTTT
CASSIAHGTGELFF
>NA|NA|TRBV6-5|TRBJ1-5
TGTGCCAGCAGTTACTCGGGCAGTAGCAATCAGCCCCAGCATTTT
CASSYSGSSNQPQHF
>NA|NA|TRBV14|TRBJ2-3
TGTGCCAGCCCCTCAGTTAGCGGCCGCACAGATACGCAGTATTTT
CASPSVSGRTDTQYF
>NA|TRBD1|TRBV7-8|TRBJ1-5
TGTGCCAGCGGGGGACAGGGAGTCAATCAGCCCCAGCATTTT
CASGGQGVNQPQHF
>once|TRBD2|TRBV6-5|TRBJ2-1
TGTGCCAGCAGACTAGCGGGGAGCTACAATGAGCAGTTCTTC
CASRLAGSYNEQFF
>NA|TRBD1|TRBV5-1|TRBJ2-3
TGCGCCAGCAGCCAGGGGGAAGGCACAGATACGCAGTATTTT
CASSQGEGTDTQYF
>NA|NA|TRBV19|TRBJ1-3
TGTGCCAGTAGTAATGGGGACCTCTCTGGAAACACCATATATTTT
CASSNGDLSGNTIYF
>NA|NA|TRBV6-1|TRBJ1-6
TGTGCCAGCAGTGAGGGTTCACCCCTCCACTTT
CASSEGSPLHF
>NA|TRBD2|TRBV7-9|TRBJ2-7
TGTGCCAGCACGGGGGACTACGGGCAGTACTTC
CASTGDYGQYF
>NA|NA|TRBV7-9|TRBJ1-4
TGTGCCAGCAGCTTAGGGATAACCGGGACCCTAGGGAATGAAAAACTGTTTTTT
CASSLGITGTLGNEKLFF
>NA|NA|TRBV15|TRBJ1-2
TGTGCCACCGGAAGCTTCTATGGCTACACCTTC
CATGSFYGYTF
>NA|NA|TRBV6-2/TRBV6-3|TRBJ2-3
TGTGCCAGCAGTACCTGGACTAGCACAGATACGCAGTATTTT
CASSTWTSTDTQYF
>NA|NA|TRBV7-9|TRBJ2-7
TGTGCCAGCAGCCCCGAGGGGGGCGTATACGAGCAGTACTTC
CASSPEGGVYEQYF
>NA|TRBD1|TRBV19|TRBJ1-1
TGTGCCAGTAGTGTGGGACAGGGGGCTGAAGCTTTCTTT
CASSVGQGAEAFF
>NA|NA|TRBV30|TRBJ1-2
TGTGCCTGGGACCCGGGGTCTACGGGCTATGGCTACACCTTC
CAWDPGSTGYGYTF
>NA|NA|TRBV6-5|TRBJ1-2
TGTGCCAGCAGTTCGCAAATCGGGGTCCCAGATGGCTACACCTTC
CASSSQIGVPDGYTF
>NA|NA|TRBV24-1|TRBJ1-5
TGTGCCACCAGTGGGGGGCGAAATCAGCCCCAGCATTTT
CATSGGRNQPQHF
>NA|NA|TRBV30|TRBJ1-4
TGTGCCTGGAGTGTAGGTTCCGCAGGGCGGAATCAAAAACTGTTTTTT
CAWSVGSAGRNQKLFF
>NA|NA|TRBV7-3|TRBJ2-3
TGTGCCAGCAGCAGAGAGGTTGCAGATACGCAGTATTTT
CASSREVADTQYF
>once|NA|TRBV7-2|TRBJ2-2
TGTGCCAGCAGCTTGGCAGGGAACACCGGGGAGCTGTTTTTT
CASSLAGNTGELFF
>NA|NA|TRBV18|TRBJ1-1
TGTGCCAGCTCACCAATTGGGAAGGTGAGCACTGAAGCTTTCTTT
CASSPIGKVSTEAFF
>once|NA|TRBV5-1|TRBJ1-1
TGCGCCAGCAGCTTAGGGGACGGGAACACTGAAGCTTTCTTT
CASSLGDGNTEAFF
>NA|NA|TRBV7-9|TRBJ1-4
TGTGCCAGCAGCTTAGGCAGGGGAGGTGAAAAACTGTTTTTT
CASSLGRGGEKLFF
>NA|NA|TRBV4-2|TRBJ1-5
TGTGCCAGCAGCCAAGTCTGGGCGATGGGACCTCAGCCCCAGCATTTT
CASSQVWAMGPQPQHF
>NA|NA|TRBV18|TRBJ1-2
TGTGCCAGCTCACCCCAGGGACCAACCTATGGCTACACCTTC
CASSPQGPTYGYTF
>NA|TRBD2|TRBV7-2|TRBJ2-1
TGTGCCAGCAGCTTAGCGACGGCGGGGGGTATGGGACAGTTCTTC
CASSLATAGGMGQFF
>NA|TRBD1|TRBV29-1|TRBJ1-2
TGCAGCTCCCGACGAGACAGGGAAATAGATGGCTACACCTTC
CSSRRDREIDGYTF
>NA|NA|TRBV6-5|TRBJ2-5
TGTGCCAGCAGTTACTCCCGTGCGGAGACCCAGTACTTC
CASSYSRAETQYF
>NA|NA|TRBV7-9|TRBJ1-4
TGTGCCAGCAATGGACAAGATCGTGAAAAACTGTTTTTT
CASNGQDREKLFF
>NA|TRBD2|TRBV7-2|TRBJ2-1
TGTGCCAGCAGCCATGTAGCGGGGGGTAACAATGAGCAGTTCTTC
CASSHVAGGNNEQFF
>NA|TRBD1|TRBV29-1|TRBJ1-2
TGCAGCATAATCAGGGGGGGCTATGGCTACACCTTC
CSIIRGGYGYTF
>once|NA|TRBV19|TRBJ1-2
TGTGCCAGTAGTATACGGGGAACTAACTATGGCTACACCTTC
CASSIRGTNYGYTF
>once|NA|TRBV18|TRBJ2-5
TGTGCCAGCTCACCCGTTTTGGTATTCGAGACCCAGTACTTC
CASSPVLVFETQYF
>NA|TRBD1|TRBV5-1|TRBJ1-4
TGCGCCAGCAGCTACTCAGGGGGCAGTTATGAAAAACTGTTTTTT
CASSYSGGSYEKLFF
>NA|NA|TRBV27|TRBJ2-5
TGTGCCAGCAGAAGGCAGGGAAGATGGGAAGAGACCCAGTACTTC
CASRRQGRWEETQYF